This T cell receptor beta chain was documented in a study of blood T cell repertoires in COVID-19 (dated by TCRdb to 2018 to 2021). Some background on the complete study: The collaborator samples originated in the United States, Italy and Spain and spanned the acute and convalescent phases of COVID-19. The prospective study material was composed of cDNA or gDNA derived from T cells, B-cell-depleted T cells, or PBMCs. Deeply sampled blood TCRbeta repertoires from subjects exposed to, actively infected with, or recovered from COVID-19 were included in the dataset. The repertoires were made available in a free public database intended to serve as a resource for research on the immune response to SARS-CoV-2. Samples came from the ongoing ImmuneRACE study (first 160 participants) plus 1,254 subjects from 6 global collaborators. Nearly every sample came with metadata listing a de-identified subject ID, COVID-19 status, age in years and sex. Where HLA class I and class II types were available, the types were taken from metadata supplied by the sample provider, not from assay-based typing. Results and caveats for the whole study, not just this receptor: How much clinical and demographic metadata was included differed by source and by participant, and the metadata was provided uncurated.

TCRbeta CDR3 regions were amplified from genomic DNA using the immunoSEQ Assay, a bias-controlled multiplex PCR. The original pipeline was this. Nucleated cell counts per sample were estimated from amplification of reference gene primers within the assay. Sequence reads were collapsed and filtered to measure the absolute abundance of every unique TCRbeta CDR3 rearrangement. For each sample, productive Simpson clonality was calculated by taking the square root of Simpson's diversity index across productive rearrangements. As stored in TCRdb, this immuneACCESS dataset retains in-frame rearrangements with V and J assigned. A fraction of the clones does not appear; measured against another copy, unresolved V genes explain less than half of the discrepancy, and the remainder lacks a known reason. V and J calls and clone size follow that table, whereas D and trimming were derived from the DNA. The sample records under 130,000 clones, 80% to 90% of which are singletons. In total, the top ten clones hold 32% of the sample.

Each collaborating institution followed its own protocols to collect whole blood in K2EDTA tubes. For TCRbeta analysis, collaborators shipped samples as frozen whole blood, isolated PBMCs, or DNA extracted from either of those sample types. This clone was seen just once. What this receptor recognizes is not known. No much larger clone is present one base from it, and per-base qualities are unavailable. Via the germline V gene, CDR1 is SNHLY and CDR2 FYNNEI. Trimmed from V: 6 bases; trimmed from J: 3 bases; junction bases lacking a gene match: 14. The CDR3 contains 17 residues, cysteine and phenylalanine counted. Of the read, only the CDR3 DNA is kept; its 51 bases are in frame from base 1.

The source is a woman at least 80 years old with acute or convalescent COVID-19. The sample taken for sequencing was peripheral blood. The sequence is built from TRBV2 and TRBJ1-2; 9 junctional bases match TRBD1. The DNA sequence is as follows: TGTGCCAGCAGGGAGGGACAGGGTCCACCTCTTGACTATGGCTACACCTTC. This codes for CASREGQGPPLDYGYTF.